Below, 27 T cell receptor beta chains from the same sample are listed, as sequenced in a study of OX40 agonist ivuxolimab in advanced cancers. The data were produced by immunoSEQ multiplex PCR, yet TCRdb's version contains in-frame clones alone and is incomplete. This sample carries 65,000 to 80,000 clones, about 80% of them seen once, and the ten largest clones take more than 0.5%. The sequences come from CD4+ or CD8+ T cells sorted from blood, collected in a trial of the OX40 agonist ivuxolimab. These receptors were taken from an adult with an advanced solid tumor such as melanoma, head and neck, liver or kidney cancer.

The chain combines TRBV14 with TRBJ2-5; D might be TRBD2 (6 bases). CDR1 is SGHDN, CDR2 FVKESK, per germline. V lost 4 bases and J lost 4, with 19 bases in between. The CDR3 consists of 16 residues. The CDR3, as DNA: TGTGCCAGCAGCCCCCTGACTAAGCGGGTAGGAGAGACCCAGTACTTC. Protein: CASSPLTKRVGETQYF.

The chain uses TRBV4-3 and TRBJ2-3; 12 nucleotides match TRBD2. Per the germline V gene, CDR1 is LGHNA and CDR2 is YSLEER. This CDR3 comprises 19 residues. J lost 3 bases, V lost 0 bases, and 10 bases had no gene match. CDR3 bases: TGCGCCAGCAGCCAAGATCTCGGGCTAGCGGGGGGGGTGACAGATACGCAGTATTTT. It codes for CASSQDLGLAGGVTDTQYF.

The gene calls are TRBV11-2 and TRBJ1-1; D is possibly TRBD1 (5 bases). CDR3 size: 16 residues. Germline-derived CDR1 and CDR2 are SGHAT and FQNNGV. Trimming shortened V by 1 base and J by 1 base, and 13 bases separated the two germline ends. This CDR3 reads CASSLGLRGGNTEAFF. The CDR3 DNA reads as TGTGCCAGCAGCTTAGGGCTTAGGGGCGGGAACACTGAAGCTTTCTTT.

The rearrangement joins TRBV5-4 to TRBJ1-3; no reliable D call. This CDR3 is 14 amino acids long. Trimming took 0 bases from V and 3 from J, leaving 7 bases between them. Germline CDR1 reads SGHNT; CDR2 reads YYREEE (reference sequence). CDR3 bases: TGTGCCAGCAGCTTGGACCGCTATGGAAACACCATATATTTT. Its translation: CASSLDRYGNTIYF.

This clone was recorded only once. This chain's CDR3 is CASSLWGQARRGGYTF. The CDR3 DNA is TGTGCCAGCAGTTTATGGGGACAGGCTCGTCGTGGGGGCTACACCTTC. The V gene is TRBV28, the J gene TRBJ1-2; 8 nucleotides align to TRBD1. Germline CDR1 MDHEN, CDR2 SYDVKM. Germline trimming cut 0 bases from V and 8 bases from J; bases unmatched to any gene: 11. The CDR3 contains 16 residues.

The chain is built from TRBV28 and TRBJ2-5; D uncertain. The V gene's germline CDR1 is MDHEN and CDR2 SYDVKM. Trimming removed 5 bases from V and 4 bases from J, with 5 bases in between. The CDR3 contains 11 residues. This chain's CDR3 is CASSLGETQYF. In DNA form, the CDR3 reads TGTGCCAGCAGTCTTGGAGAGACCCAGTACTTC.

The genes are TRBV6-5 and TRBJ2-7; D call uncertain. With 2 bases removed from V and 2 bases from J, the gap between germline ends came to 10 bases. Germline CDR1 MNHEY, CDR2 SVGAGI. This CDR3 has 14 amino acids. The CDR3 is CASSYDGRTYEQYF. For the CDR3, the DNA is TGTGCCAGCAGTTACGATGGCAGGACCTACGAGCAGTACTTC.

In nucleotides, the CDR3 is TGTGCCAGTACCCCAAAGGGACACCTGAACACTGAAGCTTTCTTT. It translates to CASTPKGHLNTEAFF. This chain joins TRBV19 and TRBJ1-1; possible D gene TRBD1, 6 bases. Germline CDR1 reads LNHDA; CDR2 reads SQIVND (reference sequence). The CDR3 sequence is 15 residues long. The ends were cut back, 7 bases at V and 0 bases at J, with 15 bases in the middle.

The chain uses TRBV7-6 and TRBJ2-7; D possibly corresponds to TRBD1 (6 bases). The CDR3 covers 14 residues. Germline V gene data show CDR1 as SGHVS and CDR2 as FNYEAQ. V was trimmed by 5 bases and J by 4 bases, leaving 15 bases between them. The CDR3 DNA reads TGTGCCAGCAGCAGCTCGGGACAAAGTTACGAGCAGTACTTC. It encodes CASSSSGQSYEQYF.

The V gene is TRBV30, the J gene TRBJ1-4; D possibly corresponds to TRBD1 (5 bases). V gave up 2 bases and J gave up 8 bases, with 18 bases separating them. Looked up from germline, CDR1 is GTSNPN and CDR2 is SVGIG (reference sequence). CDR3 size: 15 residues. The CDR3 protein is CAWSRQPLMEEKLFF. As DNA, the CDR3 is TGTGCCTGGAGTCGACAGCCTCTTATGGAGGAAAAACTGTTTTTT.

This clone came up many times. Here the CDR3 DNA reads TGTGCCAGCAGTTTGGGGGACAGGGTGTCTGACACCGGGGAGCTGTTTTTT. This translates into CASSLGDRVSDTGELFF. This chain connects TRBV28 to TRBJ2-2; TRBD1 matches 9 bases. Germline assignment: CDR1 MDHEN and CDR2 SYDVKM. V lost 3 bases and J lost 3; bases outside the gene matches: 8. The CDR3 contains 17 residues.

The chain carries TRBV18 and TRBJ2-7; tentative D call: TRBD2 (6 bases). The CDR3 is 13 residues long. CDR1 and CDR2 (germline): KGHSH, LQKENI. The V end was cut by 2 bases, the J end by 4 bases, with 9 bases between. The CDR3 spells CASSPAGGYEQYF. The CDR3 region has the DNA TGTGCCAGCTCACCAGCCGGGGGATACGAGCAGTACTTC. Looking up the rest from reference TRBV18 and TRBJ2-7 gives the full variable domain: NAGVMQNPRHLVRRRGQEARLRCSPMKGHSHVYWYRQLPEEGLKFMVYLQKENIIDESGMPKERFSAEFPKEGPSILRIQQVVRGDSAAYFCASSPAGGYEQYFGPGTRLTVT.

The chain links TRBV6-1 to TRBJ2-7, with D perhaps TRBD1 (6 bases). Trimming pared 5 bases from V and 1 base from J, leaving 12 bases between. The CDR3 totals 14 residues. Germline V gene lookup returns CDR1 MNHNS and CDR2 SASEGT. The CDR3 DNA reads as TGTGCCAGCAGTCCCAGACAGGCTTCCTACGAGCAGTACTTC. Its translation is CASSPRQASYEQYF.

The chain carries TRBV29-1 and TRBJ1-5, with D perhaps matching TRBD1 (5 bases). Germline values: CDR1 SQVTM, CDR2 ANQGSEA. The V end was cut by 4 bases, the J end by 4 bases, with 14 bases between. CDR3 length equals 14 residues. CDR3 region: CSVGALGPNQPQHF. The CDR3 region has the DNA TGCAGCGTTGGGGCCTTGGGACCTAATCAGCCCCAGCATTTT.

The rearrangement links TRBV29-1 to TRBJ1-2; a possible D gene is TRBD1 (6 bases). CDR1 and CDR2 (germline): SQVTM, ANQGSEA. V lost 6 bases, J lost 5 bases, and 10 bases lay in between. This CDR3 contains 11 residues. CDR3 sequence: CSVGQNYGYTF. The DNA of the CDR3 is TGCAGCGTCGGACAGAATTATGGCTACACCTTC.

This sequence joins TRBV6-6 and TRBJ1-1; D ambiguous. Germline lookup yields CDR1 MNHNY and CDR2 SVGAGI (reference sequence). Trimming pared 2 bases from V and 5 bases from J, leaving 9 bases between. The CDR3 loop spans 13 amino acids. CDR3 coding DNA: TGTGCCAGCAGTTACAAGTTGAGGACTGAAGCTTTCTTT. Its translation: CASSYKLRTEAFF.

The chain is built from TRBV30 and TRBJ1-2; D is undetermined. V was pared by 0 bases and J by 8 bases, with 10 bases between. Germline CDR1 and CDR2: GTSNPN and SVGIG (reference sequence). This CDR3 spans 12 amino acids. The CDR3 spells CAWSVMGFGYTF. The CDR3 DNA is TGTGCCTGGAGTGTAATGGGTTTCGGCTACACCTTC.

Only one count was recorded for this clone. The same CDR3 arises from other DNA sequences in this sample as well. The gene calls are TRBV6-5 and TRBJ2-7; D possibly corresponds to TRBD1 (6 bases). V was cut by 2 bases and J by 4 bases, with 15 bases left in between. This CDR3 region has 15 residues. Germline CDR1 and CDR2: MNHEY and SVGAGI. The CDR3 DNA is TGTGCCAGCAGTTACACCCAGCAGGGGTCATACGAGCAGTACTTC. This codes for CASSYTQQGSYEQYF.

This chain uses TRBV28 with TRBJ2-1, with D possibly being TRBD1 (6 bases). V was trimmed by 3 bases and J by 0 bases, leaving 6 bases between them. The CDR3 covers 14 residues. The germline V gene encodes CDR1 MDHEN and CDR2 SYDVKM. The DNA of the CDR3 is TGTGCCAGCAGTTTGGACAGCTCCTACAATGAGCAGTTCTTC. This codes for CASSLDSSYNEQFF.

The V gene is TRBV10-3, the J gene TRBJ1-5; no reliable D call. Germline CDR1 is ENHRY and CDR2 is SYGVKD. This CDR3 has 12 residues. V shed 3 bases and J shed 4 bases, with 4 bases lying between them. CDR3 sequence reads: CAISEQNQPQHF. DNA of the CDR3: TGTGCCATCAGTGAACAAAATCAGCCCCAGCATTTT.

The chain uses TRBV6-4 and TRBJ2-2; 8 nucleotides agree with TRBD2. The CDR3 has 17 amino acids. The V and J ends lost 7 bases and 0 bases, in that order; junction bases with no gene match: 10. Germline values: CDR1 MRHNA, CDR2 SNTAGT. The CDR3 here is CASKDHGGGTNTGELFF. The CDR3 DNA reads TGTGCCAGCAAAGACCACGGCGGGGGGACGAACACCGGGGAGCTGTTTTTT.

The chain joins TRBV7-6 to TRBJ2-5; D is unclear. CDR1 is SGHVS and CDR2 is FNYEAQ in the germline V gene. The CDR3 runs to 15 residues. The germline V and J ends were trimmed by 1 base and 4 bases, with 13 bases remaining between them. The CDR3 here is CASSLGGPLRETQYF. Here the CDR3 DNA reads TGTGCCAGCAGCTTAGGGGGTCCGTTGAGAGAGACCCAGTACTTC. Full variable domain (remainder filled in from reference TRBV7-6 and TRBJ2-5): GAGVSQSPRYKVTKRGQDVALRCDPISGHVSLYWYRQALGQGPEFLTYFNYEAQQDKSGLPNDRFSAERPEGSISTLTIQRTEQRDSAMYRCASSLGGPLRETQYFGPGTRLLVL.

The chain combines TRBV19 with TRBJ2-5; 11 nucleotides agree with TRBD2. The CDR3 totals 15 residues. V shed 6 bases and J 3 bases; nucleotides not matched to a gene: 6. CDR1 and CDR2 (germline): LNHDA, SQIVND (reference sequence). CDR3 in DNA: TGTGCCAGTAGCGTAGGGACTAGCGGAGAAGAGACCCAGTACTTC. Protein sequence: CASSVGTSGEETQYF.

This clone was picked up a small number of times. The chain employs TRBV7-3 and TRBJ2-5, with D possibly being TRBD1 (5 bases). The ends were cut back, 2 bases at V and 3 bases at J, with 7 bases in the middle. CDR3 length: 13 amino acids. Germline V gene sequence: CDR1 SGHTA, CDR2 FQGTGA. CDR3 loop: CASSLQGEETQYF. Here the CDR3 DNA reads TGTGCCAGCAGCTTACAGGGTGAAGAGACCCAGTACTTC.

The gene calls are TRBV6-5 and TRBJ2-1; TRBD1 is a possible D gene (6 bases). This CDR3 is built from 14 residues. CDR1 is MNHEY, CDR2 SVGAGI, per germline. The V end was cut by 6 bases, the J end by 4 bases, with 13 bases between. In DNA, the CDR3 is TGTGCCAGCAGGCCCGGGACACTGTACAATGAGCAGTTCTTC. It translates to CASRPGTLYNEQFF.

V is TRBV5-1 and J is TRBJ2-3; a possible D gene is TRBD1 (8 bases). V was cut by 7 bases and J by 2 bases, with 17 bases left in between. CDR1 is SGHRS, CDR2 YFSETQ, per germline. There are 15 residues in the CDR3. CDR3 residues: CASGPTGGVTDTQYF. CDR3 coding DNA: TGCGCCAGCGGCCCTACAGGGGGGGTCACAGATACGCAGTATTTT.

This clone was recorded a few times. The rearrangement uses TRBV7-8 and TRBJ2-7, with D possibly matching TRBD2 (7 bases). Germline lookup yields CDR1 SGHVS and CDR2 FQNEAQ. V dropped 5 bases and J dropped 2 bases, with 19 bases sitting between them. This CDR3 is 16 amino acids long. The CDR3 nucleotides are TGTGCCAGCAGCAAGCCCTACAGGGAGGGAGCCTACGAGCAGTACTTC. As protein: CASSKPYREGAYEQYF.